This TCR beta chain was retrieved from a study of cytomegalovirus exposure and HLA in healthy donors. This clone was detected only once. Its specificity is not known. Study-wide points: 164 TCR beta chains were listed as cytomegalovirus-associated. Fewer N-insertions (relative to the roughly 700-donor mean) were reportedly seen in an Asian-associated ancestry cluster in a later analysis.

It was with 60 Vbeta and 13 Jbeta primers that the PCR ran. Method: immunoSEQ multiplex PCR; TCRdb's copy keeps in-frame clones and lacks some. Here the sample spans fewer than 85,000 clones, 84% being singletons. The CDR3 is 12 amino acids. Looked up from germline, CDR1 is SQVTM and CDR2 is ANQGSEA. The germline V and J ends were trimmed by 8 bases and 6 bases, with 16 bases remaining between them. Source material: PBMCs. The chain employs TRBV29-1 and TRBJ1-2; D is uncertain. The TCR comes from a man between 65 and 85 years old in good health and CMV-seropositive. The CDR3 region is CSTRSSFDGYTF. CDR3 DNA: TGCAGCACTAGATCCAGTTTTGATGGCTACACCTTC.